This T cell receptor (beta chain) derives from a study of regulatory T cells in long-lasting Graves disease. Regarding the study as a whole: Sharing of public clonotypes was greater in persistent patients (about 3,000) than in new patients (around 930). Reduced TCR diversity was observed in persistent Graves' patients versus newly diagnosed patients.

V lost 5 bases, J lost 4 bases, and 20 bases lay in between. Germline-derived CDR1 and CDR2 are DFQATT and SNEGSKA (reference sequence). The CDR3 is 15 amino acids. Arm-PCR of CDR3 regions and iRepertoire HTBI primers were used to build TCR beta libraries. TCRdb called the multiplex PCR reads again in MiXCR, with one record for every CDR3 protein. This repertoire shows 350,000 to 500,000 distinct CDR3 sequences, 20% to 25% found once; its top ten account for around an eighth. Time point given: persistent/refractory GD, antithyroid drugs over 5 years with positive TRAb. The TCR library used RNA extracted from PBMCs. A remark on this clonotype: Its antigen remains unidentified.

This material consisted of peripheral blood mononuclear cells (PBMCs), taken when the disease was refractory, from a patient treated with antithyroid drugs. The genes are TRBV20-1 and TRBJ1-1; D remains unclear. This TCR was sampled from a female donor with Graves disease. This chain's CDR3 is CSAGNNYRSRTEAFF. The CDR3 DNA is TGCAGTGCTGGAAATAACTACAGATCCCGCACTGAAGCTTTCTTT.